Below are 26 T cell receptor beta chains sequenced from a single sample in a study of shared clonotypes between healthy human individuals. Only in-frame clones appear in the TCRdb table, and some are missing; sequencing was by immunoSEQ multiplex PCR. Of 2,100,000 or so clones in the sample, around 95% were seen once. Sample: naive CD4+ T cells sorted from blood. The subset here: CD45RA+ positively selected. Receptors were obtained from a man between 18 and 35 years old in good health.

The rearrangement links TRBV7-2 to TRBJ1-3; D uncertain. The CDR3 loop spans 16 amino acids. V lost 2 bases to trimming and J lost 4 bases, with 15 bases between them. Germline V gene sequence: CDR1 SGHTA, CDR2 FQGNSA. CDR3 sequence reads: CASSLFPGVGGNTIYF. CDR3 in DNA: TGTGCCAGCAGCTTATTTCCAGGCGTTGGAGGAAACACCATATATTTT.

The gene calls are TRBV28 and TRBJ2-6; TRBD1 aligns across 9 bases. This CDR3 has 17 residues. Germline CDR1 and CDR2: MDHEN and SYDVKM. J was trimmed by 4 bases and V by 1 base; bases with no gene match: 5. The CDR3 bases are TGTGCCAGCAGTTTATCCGGGACAGGGTTAGGGGCCAACGTCCTGACTTTC. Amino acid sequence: CASSLSGTGLGANVLTF.

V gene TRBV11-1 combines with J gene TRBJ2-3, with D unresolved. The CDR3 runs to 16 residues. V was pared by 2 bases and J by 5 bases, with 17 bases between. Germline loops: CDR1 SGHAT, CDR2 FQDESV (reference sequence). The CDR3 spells CASSLFLVKVGDTQYF. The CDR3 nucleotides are TGTGCCAGCAGCTTATTCCTGGTAAAGGTAGGAGATACGCAGTATTTT.

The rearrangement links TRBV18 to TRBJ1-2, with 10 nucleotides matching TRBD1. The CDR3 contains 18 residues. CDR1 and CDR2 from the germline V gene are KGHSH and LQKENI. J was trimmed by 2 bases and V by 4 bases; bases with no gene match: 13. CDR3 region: CASSLYRDRGGENYGYTF. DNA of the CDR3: TGTGCCAGCTCACTCTACAGGGACAGGGGCGGTGAGAACTATGGCTACACCTTC.

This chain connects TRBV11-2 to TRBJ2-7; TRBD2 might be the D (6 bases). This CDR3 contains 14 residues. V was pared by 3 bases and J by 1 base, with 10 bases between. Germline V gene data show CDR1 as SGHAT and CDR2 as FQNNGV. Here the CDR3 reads CASSFTRGSYEQYF. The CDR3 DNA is TGTGCCAGCAGCTTTACTCGGGGGTCCTACGAGCAGTACTTC.

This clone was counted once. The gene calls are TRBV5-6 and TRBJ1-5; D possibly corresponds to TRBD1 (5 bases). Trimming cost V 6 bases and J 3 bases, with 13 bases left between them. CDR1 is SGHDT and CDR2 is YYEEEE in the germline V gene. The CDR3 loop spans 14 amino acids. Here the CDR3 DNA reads TGTGCCAGCACCCAAACAGGTTACAATCAGCCCCAGCATTTT. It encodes CASTQTGYNQPQHF.

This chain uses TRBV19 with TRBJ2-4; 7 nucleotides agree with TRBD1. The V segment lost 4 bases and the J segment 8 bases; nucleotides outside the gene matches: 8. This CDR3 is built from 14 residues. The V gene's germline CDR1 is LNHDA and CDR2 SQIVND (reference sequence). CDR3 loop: CASSTTGTVYIQYF. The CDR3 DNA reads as TGTGCCAGTAGTACGACCGGGACAGTCTACATTCAGTACTTC.

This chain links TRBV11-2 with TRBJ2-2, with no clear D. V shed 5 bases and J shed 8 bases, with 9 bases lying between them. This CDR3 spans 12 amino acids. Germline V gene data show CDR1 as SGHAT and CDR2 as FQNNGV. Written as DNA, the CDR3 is TGTGCCAGCAGCCCCCCCAATGGGGAGCTGTTTTTT. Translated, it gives CASSPPNGELFF.

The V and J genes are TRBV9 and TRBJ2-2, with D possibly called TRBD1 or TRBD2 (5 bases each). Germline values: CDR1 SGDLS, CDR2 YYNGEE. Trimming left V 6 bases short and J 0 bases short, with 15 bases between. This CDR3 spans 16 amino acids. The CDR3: CASTPSGGTNTGELFF. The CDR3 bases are TGTGCCAGCACCCCAAGTGGGGGAACGAACACCGGGGAGCTGTTTTTT.

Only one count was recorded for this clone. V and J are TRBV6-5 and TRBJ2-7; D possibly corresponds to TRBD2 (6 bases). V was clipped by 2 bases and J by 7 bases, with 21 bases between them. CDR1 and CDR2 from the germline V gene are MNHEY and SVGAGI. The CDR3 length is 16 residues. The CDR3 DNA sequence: TGTGCCAGCAGTTACCAGGTCGGAGGGCGGCCTTTGGAGCAGTACTTC. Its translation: CASSYQVGGRPLEQYF.

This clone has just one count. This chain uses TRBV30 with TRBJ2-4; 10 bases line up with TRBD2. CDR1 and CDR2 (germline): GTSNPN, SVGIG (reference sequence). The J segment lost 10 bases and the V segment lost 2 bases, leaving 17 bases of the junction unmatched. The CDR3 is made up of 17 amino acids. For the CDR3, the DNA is TGTGCCTGGAGTAGCGTGGGAGCGGGAGGGCCGGGGGAGATTCAGTACTTC. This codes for CAWSSVGAGGPGEIQYF.

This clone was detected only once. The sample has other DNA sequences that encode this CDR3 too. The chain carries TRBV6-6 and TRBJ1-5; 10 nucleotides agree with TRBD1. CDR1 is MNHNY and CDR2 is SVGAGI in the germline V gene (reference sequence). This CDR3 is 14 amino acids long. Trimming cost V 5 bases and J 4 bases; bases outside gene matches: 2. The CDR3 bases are TGTGCCAGCAGTCGGACAGGGGGGAATCAGCCCCAGCATTTT. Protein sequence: CASSRTGGNQPQHF.

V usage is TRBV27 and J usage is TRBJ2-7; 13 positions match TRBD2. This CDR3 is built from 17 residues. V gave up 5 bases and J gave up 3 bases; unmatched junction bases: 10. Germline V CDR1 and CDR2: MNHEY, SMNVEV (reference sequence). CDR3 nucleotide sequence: TGTGCCAGCAGTCCGAACGGACTAGCGGGAGACCTCTACGAGCAGTACTTC. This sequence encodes CASSPNGLAGDLYEQYF.

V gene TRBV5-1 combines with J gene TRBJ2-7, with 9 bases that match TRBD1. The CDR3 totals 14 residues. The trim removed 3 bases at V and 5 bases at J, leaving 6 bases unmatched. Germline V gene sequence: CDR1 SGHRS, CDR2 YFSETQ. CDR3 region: CASSSGTGPNEQYF. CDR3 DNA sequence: TGCGCCAGCAGCTCCGGGACAGGGCCAAACGAGCAGTACTTC.

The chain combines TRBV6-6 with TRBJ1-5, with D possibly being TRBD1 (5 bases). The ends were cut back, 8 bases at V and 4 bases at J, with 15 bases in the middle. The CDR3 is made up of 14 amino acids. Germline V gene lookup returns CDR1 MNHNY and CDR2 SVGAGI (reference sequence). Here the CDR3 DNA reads TGTGCCAGCGCTCCCTACGGGGGGAATCAGCCCCAGCATTTT. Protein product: CASAPYGGNQPQHF.

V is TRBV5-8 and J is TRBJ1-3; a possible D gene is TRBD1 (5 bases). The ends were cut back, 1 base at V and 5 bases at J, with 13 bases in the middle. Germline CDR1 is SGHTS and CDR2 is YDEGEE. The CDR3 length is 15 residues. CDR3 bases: TGTGCCAGCAGCTTGACCAGGGAATTCCGAAACACCATATATTTT. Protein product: CASSLTREFRNTIYF.

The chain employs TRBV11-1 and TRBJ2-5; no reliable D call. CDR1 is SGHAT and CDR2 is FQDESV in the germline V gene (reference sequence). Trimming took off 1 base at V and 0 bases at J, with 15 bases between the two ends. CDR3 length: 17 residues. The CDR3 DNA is TGTGCCAGCAGCTTAGGAGCCATGGGCTCCCACCAAGAGACCCAGTACTTC. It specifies CASSLGAMGSHQETQYF.

The CDR3 sequence: CASSWRPLAAGTDTQYF. CDR3 in DNA: TGTGCCAGCAGCTGGCGGCCACTAGCGGCCGGCACAGATACGCAGTATTTT. The chain couples TRBV11-2 to TRBJ2-3; 8 positions match TRBD2. The germline CDR1 and CDR2 sequences are SGHAT and FQNNGV. The CDR3 has 17 amino acids. Germline trimming cut 4 bases from V and 1 base from J; bases unmatched to any gene: 10.

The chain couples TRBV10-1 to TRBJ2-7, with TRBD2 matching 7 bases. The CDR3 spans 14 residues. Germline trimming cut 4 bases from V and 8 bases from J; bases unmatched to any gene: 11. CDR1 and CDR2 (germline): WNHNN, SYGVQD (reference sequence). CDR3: CASSAGTTFGQQYF. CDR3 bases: TGCGCCAGCAGTGCCGGGACTACGTTTGGCCAGCAGTACTTC.

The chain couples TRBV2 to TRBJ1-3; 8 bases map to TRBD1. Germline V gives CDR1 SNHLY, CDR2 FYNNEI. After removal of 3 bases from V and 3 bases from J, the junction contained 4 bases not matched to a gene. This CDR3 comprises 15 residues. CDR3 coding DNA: TGTGCCAGCAGTGACCAGGGGGCGAGTGGAAACACCATATATTTT. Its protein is CASSDQGASGNTIYF.

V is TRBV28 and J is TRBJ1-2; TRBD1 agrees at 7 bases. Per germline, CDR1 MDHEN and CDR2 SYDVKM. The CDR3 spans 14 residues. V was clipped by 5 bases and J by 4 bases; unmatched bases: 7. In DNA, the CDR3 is TGTGCCAGCAGTCTACCGGGACAGCTCTATGGCTACACCTTC. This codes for CASSLPGQLYGYTF.

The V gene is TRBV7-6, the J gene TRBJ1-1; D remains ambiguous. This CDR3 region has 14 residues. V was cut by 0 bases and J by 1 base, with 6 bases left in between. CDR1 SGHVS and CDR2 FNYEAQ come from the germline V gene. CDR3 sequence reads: CASSLAVGNTEAFF. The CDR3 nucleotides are TGTGCCAGCAGCTTAGCGGTAGGGAACACTGAAGCTTTCTTT.

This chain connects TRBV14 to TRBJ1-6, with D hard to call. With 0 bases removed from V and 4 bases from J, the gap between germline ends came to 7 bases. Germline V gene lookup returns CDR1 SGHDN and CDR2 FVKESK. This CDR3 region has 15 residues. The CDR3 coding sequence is TGTGCCAGCAGCCAAGAACTGGGGTATAATTCACCCCTCCACTTT. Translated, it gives CASSQELGYNSPLHF.

The CDR3 DNA sequence: TGTGCCAGTAGTATTAATGGGTATGGCTACACCTTC. As protein: CASSINGYGYTF. The chain is built from TRBV19 and TRBJ1-2; D not certain. The CDR3 contains 12 residues. Deletions cut 3 bases from V and 5 bases from J, with 7 bases between. Germline assignment: CDR1 LNHDA and CDR2 SQIVND (reference sequence).

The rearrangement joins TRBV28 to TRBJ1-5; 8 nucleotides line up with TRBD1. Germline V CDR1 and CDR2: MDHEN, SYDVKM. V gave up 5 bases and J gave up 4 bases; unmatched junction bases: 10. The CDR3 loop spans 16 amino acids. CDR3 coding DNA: TGTGCCAGCAGTCAACCCGGGACAGGTTTAAATCAGCCCCAGCATTTT. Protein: CASSQPGTGLNQPQHF.

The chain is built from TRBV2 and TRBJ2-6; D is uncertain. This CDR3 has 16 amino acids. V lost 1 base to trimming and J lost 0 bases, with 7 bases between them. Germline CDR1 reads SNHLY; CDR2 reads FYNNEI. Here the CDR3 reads CASSEDWASGANVLTF. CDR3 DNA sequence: TGTGCCAGCAGTGAAGATTGGGCCTCTGGGGCCAACGTCCTGACTTTC.